The next 22 T cell receptor beta chains were all read from a single sample in a study of molecular identifiers for immune sequencing clone quantification. TCRdb independently ran MiXCR on the PCR reads; one entry per CDR3 protein. The sample contains about 640,000 distinct CDR3 sequences, about 20% of which appear only once. The sample taken for sequencing was naive CD8+ T cells from blood, with Jurkat cell RNA spiked in. As to subset: FACS-sorted CD8+CD4-CCR7+CD45RA+ naive T cells. Receptors were obtained from a human donor in good health. Some libraries in this study had Jurkat cell RNA spiked in.

This clonotype was detected ten times or more. This rearrangement joins TRBV7-2 to TRBJ2-1; 9 positions agree with TRBD2. CDR3 size: 15 residues. The V segment lost 0 bases and the J segment 7 bases; nucleotides outside the gene matches: 4. Looked up from germline, CDR1 is SGHTA and CDR2 is FQGNSA. CDR3 DNA sequence: TGTGCCAGCAGCTTAGCGGGCGGGGGGGCTAATGAGCAGTTCTTC. It specifies CASSLAGGGANEQFF.

This chain links TRBV24-1 with TRBJ2-5, with D possibly matching TRBD1 (7 bases). V lost 4 bases, J lost 2 bases, and 25 bases lay in between. Per germline, CDR1 KGHDR and CDR2 SFDVKD. The CDR3 is 19 residues long. The CDR3 DNA sequence: TGTGCCACCAGTGACTGGGGGCAGGGGGAGTTGGGACTTCAAGAGACCCAGTACTTC. Translated, it gives CATSDWGQGELGLQETQYF.

In regard to this clonotype: With a much larger clone just one base away, this may be a read error. The chain has TRBV7-2 and TRBJ1-3, with D hard to call. CDR3 size: 14 residues. Germline V gene sequence: CDR1 SGHTA, CDR2 FQGNSA. V was shortened by 5 bases and J by 11 bases, with 19 bases between the two germline ends. CDR3 region: CASSPDPVVDAIYF. CDR3 nucleotide sequence: TGTGCCAGCAGCCCGGACCCTGTCGTGGACGCCATATATTTT.

Many counts were recorded for this clonotype. V is TRBV6-2 or TRBV6-3 and J is TRBJ1-1; D gene unclear. V lost 8 bases and J 1 base, leaving 8 bases between the germline ends. The germline CDR1 and CDR2 sequences are MNHEY and SVGEGT. The CDR3 is made up of 12 amino acids. CDR3 sequence reads: CASETKNTEAFF. In nucleotides, the CDR3 is TGTGCCAGCGAAACAAAGAACACTGAAGCTTTCTTT.

This clonotype was seen at least ten times. The chain is built from TRBV29-1 and TRBJ2-7; 8 bases fit TRBD1. Germline V gene data show CDR1 as SQVTM and CDR2 as ANQGSEA. J gave up 3 bases and V 6 bases, and 7 bases lay outside the gene matches. This CDR3 region has 13 residues. DNA for the CDR3: TGCAGCGTGAACGGACAGGGCAGCTACGAGCAGTACTTC. Translated, it gives CSVNGQGSYEQYF.

This clonotype was seen many times. This chain connects TRBV15 to TRBJ2-1; D not resolved. Germline CDR1 and CDR2: LNHNV and YYDKDF (reference sequence). This CDR3 is built from 10 residues. Trimming left V 8 bases short and J 5 bases short, with 4 bases between. CDR3 loop: CATGDNEQFF. In nucleotides, the CDR3 is TGTGCCACCGGCGACAATGAGCAGTTCTTC.

This clonotype was observed a handful of times. The CDR3 DNA reads as TGTGCCAGCAGTACCATAGCGGGAGTGGACAATGAGCAGTTCTTC. Protein: CASSTIAGVDNEQFF. This chain uses TRBV6-5 with TRBJ2-1; the match to TRBD2 covers 9 bases. Germline trimming cut 5 bases from V and 5 bases from J; bases unmatched to any gene: 7. Germline CDR1 and CDR2: MNHEY and SVGAGI. CDR3 length: 15 amino acids.

The sample holds many counts of this clonotype. V usage is TRBV4-3 and J usage is TRBJ1-1; D call uncertain. V lost 0 bases, J lost 8 bases, and 10 bases lay in between. Germline V gives CDR1 LGHNA, CDR2 YSLEER. The CDR3 sequence is 13 residues long. CDR3 region: CASSQENFQEAFF. The DNA of the CDR3 is TGCGCCAGCAGCCAAGAGAATTTCCAAGAAGCTTTCTTT.

The table lists this clonotype with many counts. This chain joins TRBV6-5 and TRBJ2-3, with D possibly matching TRBD2 (5 bases). The germline gives CDR1 MNHEY, CDR2 SVGAGI. Trimming stripped 5 bases from V and 4 bases from J, with 10 bases between. This CDR3 region has 13 residues. The DNA for the CDR3 is TGTGCCAGCAGTACCTATAGCGCAGATACGCAGTATTTT. It codes for CASSTYSADTQYF.

This clonotype was observed at least ten times. The J gene is TRBJ2-7, the V gene TRBV11-1; TRBD1 aligns across 7 bases. The germline CDR1 and CDR2 sequences are SGHAT and FQDESV (reference sequence). J was trimmed by 3 bases and V by 3 bases; bases with no gene match: 11. CDR3 length: 16 amino acids. CDR3 region: CASSFGEQGLLYEQYF. The CDR3 bases are TGTGCCAGCAGCTTCGGAGAACAGGGGCTCCTCTACGAGCAGTACTTC.

This clonotype was counted only a few times. The chain couples TRBV3-2 to TRBJ2-1; TRBD1 is taken as the D call from the table, unchecked against the DNA. TRBV3-2 corresponds to a pseudogene. CDR3 length: 16 residues. The CDR3 nucleotides read TGTGCCAGCAGCCAAAACAGGGCTTCCGCCTACAATGAGCAGTTCTTC. It yields the protein CASSQNRASAYNEQFF.

This clonotype has a handful of counts. The rearrangement links TRBV27 to TRBJ1-1, with unresolved D. V gave up 3 bases and J gave up 0 bases, with 14 bases separating them. This CDR3 comprises 16 residues. Germline loops: CDR1 MNHEY, CDR2 SMNVEV (reference sequence). The DNA of the CDR3 is TGTGCCAGCAGTTTGTTACCCGCCTCAATGAACACTGAAGCTTTCTTT. Translation: CASSLLPASMNTEAFF.

At least ten counts were recorded for this clonotype. The chain employs TRBV7-2 and TRBJ2-1, with D possibly matching TRBD2 (6 bases). Germline CDR1 and CDR2: SGHTA and FQGNSA. The V end was cut by 1 base, the J end by 7 bases, with 8 bases between. There are 13 residues in the CDR3. The CDR3 loop is CASSLELANEQFF. The CDR3 DNA is TGTGCCAGCAGCTTAGAACTAGCAAATGAGCAGTTCTTC.

This clonotype occurred many times. The chain has TRBV28 and TRBJ2-5, with 7 nucleotides matching TRBD1. From germline, CDR1 is MDHEN and CDR2 SYDVKM. The CDR3 loop spans 15 amino acids. Trimming removed 4 bases from V and 3 bases from J; junction bases left unmatched: 8. The CDR3 DNA is TGTGCCAGCAGTTACGGGACAGAGGGCGAAGAGACCCAGTACTTC. Protein: CASSYGTEGEETQYF.

At least ten counts were recorded for this clonotype. The chain has TRBV13 and TRBJ2-6; unclear D gene. The CDR3 consists of 17 residues. The V end was cut by 1 base, the J end by 0 bases, with 10 bases between. Per the germline V gene, CDR1 is PRHDT and CDR2 is FYEKMQ (reference sequence). CDR3 DNA: TGTGCCAGCAGCTTAGTAACGGATTACTCTGGGGCCAACGTCCTGACTTTC. It encodes CASSLVTDYSGANVLTF.

This clonotype was picked up many times. The rearrangement joins TRBV4-1 to TRBJ2-7, with 8 positions matching TRBD1. The trim removed 4 bases at V and 3 bases at J, leaving 8 bases unmatched. The CDR3 loop spans 15 amino acids. From germline, CDR1 is MGHRA and CDR2 YSYEKL. The CDR3 here is CASSPREGQGYEQYF. In nucleotides, the CDR3 is TGCGCCAGCAGCCCCCGAGAAGGACAGGGCTACGAGCAGTACTTC.

This clonotype was detected many times. J is TRBJ2-7 and V is TRBV7-9; possibly TRBD1 for D (5 bases). Germline V lookup: CDR1 SEHNR, CDR2 FQNEAQ (reference sequence). The V end was cut by 5 bases, the J end by 2 bases, with 13 bases between. This CDR3 comprises 14 residues. The CDR3 DNA reads TGTGCCAGCAGCCAGTCCGAGACAGCCTACGAGCAGTACTTC. Translation: CASSQSETAYEQYF.

At least ten counts were recorded for this clonotype. The J gene is TRBJ1-5, the V gene TRBV29-1; D gene uncertain. Germline loops: CDR1 SQVTM, CDR2 ANQGSEA. The CDR3 consists of 13 residues. Trimming cost V 2 bases and J 6 bases, with 11 bases left between them. Written as DNA, the CDR3 is TGCAGCGTTGAATACGGTCCATTTCAGCCCCAGCATTTT. It encodes CSVEYGPFQPQHF. The whole variable domain, filled in from reference TRBV29-1 and TRBJ1-5, reads SAVISQKPSRDICQRGTSLTIQCQVDSQVTMMFWYRQQPGQSLTLIATANQGSEATYESGFVIDKFPISRPNLTFSTLTVSNMSPEDSSIYLCSVEYGPFQPQHFGDGTRLSIL.

This clonotype turned up a few times. The J gene is TRBJ2-1, the V gene TRBV19; tentatively, D is TRBD2 (6 bases). Germline V gene lookup returns CDR1 LNHDA and CDR2 SQIVND (reference sequence). There are 15 residues in the CDR3. Trimming cost V 3 bases and J 0 bases, with 9 bases left between them. The CDR3 bases are TGTGCCAGTAGTATTCCCGGGAGCTCCTACAATGAGCAGTTCTTC. Translation gives CASSIPGSSYNEQFF. Filled out from reference TRBV19 and TRBJ2-1, the complete variable domain reads DGGITQSPKYLFRKEGQNVTLSCEQNLNHDAMYWYRQDPGQGLRLIYYSQIVNDFQKGDIAEGYSVSREKKESFPLTVTSAQKNPTAFYLCASSIPGSSYNEQFFGPGTRLTVL.

There are many counts of this clonotype. The chain couples TRBV7-3 to TRBJ1-6, with TRBD1 matching 8 bases. J lost 8 bases, V lost 3 bases, and 3 bases had no gene match. The germline V gene has CDR1 SGHTA and CDR2 FQGTGA. CDR3 length: 14 amino acids. The CDR3 nucleotides read TGTGCCAGCAGCTTGACAGGGGAGCATTCACCCCTCCACTTT. It is translated as CASSLTGEHSPLHF. Full variable domain (remainder filled in from reference TRBV7-3 and TRBJ1-6): GAGVSQTPSNKVTEKGKYVELRCDPISGHTALYWYRQSLGQGPEFLIYFQGTGAADDSGLPNDRFFAVRPEGSVSTLKIQRTERGDSAVYLCASSLTGEHSPLHFGNGTRLTVT.

This clonotype showed up many times. V usage is TRBV6-1 and J usage is TRBJ1-1; D unresolved. Per germline, CDR1 MNHNS and CDR2 SASEGT. This CDR3 comprises 11 residues. The CDR3 loop is CACVQNTEAFF. The CDR3 bases are TGTGCATGCGTCCAGAACACTGAAGCTTTCTTT.

Worth noting for this clonotype: The junction does not match germline at one end; this may be a read error. This chain uses TRBV13 with TRBJ1-5; D is ambiguous. CDR1 is PRHDT and CDR2 is FYEKMQ in the germline V gene (reference sequence). The CDR3 contains 12 residues. The chain's CDR3 is CAGSVGNQPQHF. The CDR3 DNA sequence: TGTGCCGGCAGTGTTGGCAATCAGCCCCAGCATTTT.